Here is one T cell receptor (beta chain) with its context. The antigen is not known. Generated by immunoSEQ multiplex PCR, the TCRdb table keeps only in-frame clones and is missing some. This sample carries about 83,000 clones, roughly 98% of them seen once, and the ten largest clones take roughly 0.6%. Germline V gives CDR1 SGHTA, CDR2 FQGNSA. V lost 4 bases to trimming and J lost 2 bases; unmatched junction nucleotides: 3. CDR3 length: 14 amino acids. These data originate in a study of Tregs in tolerant kidney transplant recipients. Study-level points and caveats: Changing PCR primers prevented nucleotide comparison between some patients' samples.

The rearrangement links TRBV7-2 to TRBJ2-7; 9 positions agree with TRBD2. This specimen consisted of CD4+ T cells from blood, obtained before the transplant. This sequence originates from a human donor who received a combined kidney and bone marrow transplant. The CDR3 nucleotides are TGTGCCAGCAGCTGGCTAGCGGGGCCCTACGAGCAGTACTTC. It encodes CASSWLAGPYEQYF.